This TCR beta chain was found in a study of blood T cells in healthy people across ages (dated by TCRdb to 2014 to 2015). General notes on the study: In model experiments, roughly one uniquely barcoded TCR beta cDNA molecule per two T cells was captured by template switching. The study measured age-related changes in TCR beta repertoire diversity using deep sequencing normalized with unique cDNA molecular identifiers. The donors were split into four age groups: young (average approximately 16 years), middle-aged (about 40), aged (over 55) and long-lived (roughly 80). Donors of different ages were randomly distributed across sequencing lanes to avoid experimental bias. For two donors (one aged 18 to 30 and one aged 80 or older), the study analyzed two additional independent replicas of 1 million unique cDNA reads from the same blood draw. The paper's findings and limits, for the study overall: Since profiling was done on bulk unsorted PBMCs, naive and antigen-experienced compartments could not be conclusively compared. The long-lived group showed more naive CD4+ T cells, fewer expanded clones and increased TCR diversity than the aged group, suggesting age selection. The CMV infection status of donors was not known, potentially confounding age-related changes in expanded clonotypes. Estimates of total diversity based on one million sequenced T cells were considered lower bounds and underestimates. Observed TCR beta diversity per million T cells fell roughly linearly with age, and a significant reduction was already apparent by age about 36. The percentage of naive T cells measured by flow cytometry correlated strongly with observed TCR beta diversity.

This clonotype has a handful of counts. The antigen it recognizes is unknown. The sample holds no much larger clone one base away, and base qualities are not on file. According to the germline V gene (reference sequence), CDR1 reads PRHDT and CDR2 reads FYEKMQ. Measured from the cysteine to the phenylalanine, the CDR3 is 16 residues long. Of all the DNA, just the CDR3 is kept, 48 bases in frame from base 1. Germline trimming amounts to 5 bases on V and 1 base on J, with 5 as the count of junction bases outside the gene matches. The donors were roughly 39 Caucasian individuals from Russia, aged 6 to 90 years, who were systemically healthy. Around 10 milliliters of peripheral blood were drawn from each donor into EDTA-treated Vacutainer tubes. PBMCs were isolated by Ficoll-Paque density-gradient centrifugation, with at least 7 million obtained per sample. Trizol reagent was used to extract total RNA from PBMCs, with at least 5.5 micrograms per sample. For every donor, an aliquot of PBMCs went through flow cytometry to measure the percentages of naive CD45RAhigh/CD27high T cells.

The library was generated by 5' RACE. A second PCR of roughly 6 to 11 cycles was run with a J-beta primer mix and a sample-barcoded 5' primer. Each TCR beta cDNA molecule received a unique molecular identifier from a template-switch 5' adaptor carrying 12 random nucleotides. Each sample yielded at least 2.5 million CDR3-containing paired-end reads. First-strand cDNA was synthesized from all RNA with the Mint cDNA synthesis kit, primed by a TRBC-specific oligonucleotide. All cDNA was treated with uracil-DNA glycosylase and then went through a first 18-cycle PCR with the universal primers M1SS and BC2_uni_R. Turning to the authors' computational methods: Normalization of each sample was performed by random selection of 1 million high-quality reads, each carrying a distinct molecular identifier. Reads with shared molecular identifiers were discarded instead of being binned into consensus sequences. MiTCR, with a Q25 quality threshold and the strictest error-elimination algorithm, was used for CDR3 identification, clonotype clustering and error correction. A nonparametric unseen species model using Euler transformation provided a lower-bound estimate of total TCR beta diversity. TCRdb cleaned the public reads at Q25 with fastp, built clones with MiXCR and kept in-frame beta chains. Entries that share a CDR3 protein sequence are merged under the most common genes and DNA. The V and J calls come from TCRdb's annotation, not from the publication. Counted in this sample were fewer than 2 million distinct CDR3 sequences; about 39% of them appeared once. Of the sample, about 23% falls within the top ten clones.

This clonotype originated in a human donor in good health. The chain is made from TRBV13 and TRBJ2-6; 7 nucleotides in the junction match TRBD2. Sequenced sample: blood. CDR3 loop: CASSIAGGSGANVLTF. The DNA sequence is as follows: TGTGCCAGCAGCATAGCCGGGGGGTCTGGGGCCAACGTCCTGACTTTC.